This record looks at one T cell receptor beta chain sequence and its context. The data were taken from a study of control samples from healthy donors and cancer patients. Clones were read by immunoSEQ multiplex PCR, and TCRdb kept only the in-frame ones, dropping some. The sample has fewer than 20,000 clones; about 89% are singletons. This CDR3 spans 15 amino acids. With 5 bases removed from V and 9 bases from J, the gap between germline ends came to 23 bases. The germline V gene has CDR1 MNHEY and CDR2 SVGEGT. Sequencing was performed on PBMCs. The source is a woman in her 70s with colorectal cancer. This chain joins TRBV6-2 or TRBV6-3 and TRBJ2-7; D remains unclear. Written as DNA, the CDR3 is TGTGCCAGCAGTCCCCCCACCGATTACTTACGAGGGCAGTACTTC. The encoded protein is CASSPPTDYLRGQYF.